The entry below describes one TCR beta chain. Its specificity is unknown. The source of the sample is a study of immune evolution from preneoplasia to lung adenocarcinoma. Notes on the study in general: Clonality was highest in normal lung, lower in later-stage lesions apparently.

The method was immunoSEQ multiplex PCR; TCRdb's version includes in-frame clones alone and lacks a portion of them. The sample lists about 41,000 clones, roughly 80% occurring once. Patients had resection in Japan or China between about 2014 and 2017. Germline CDR1 is MDHEN and CDR2 is SYDVKM. V trimming: 8 bases; J trimming: 8 bases; junction bases outside the gene matches: 13. This CDR3 spans 14 amino acids. The chain is built from TRBV28 and TRBJ1-1; 8 bases are a match to TRBD1. What was sequenced was FFPE invasive lung adenocarcinoma tissue. This receptor was taken from a person aged 55 to 75 with lung adenocarcinoma. The DNA of the CDR3 is TGTGCCAGCTTACACAGGGGGGGCGTAATAGAAGCTTTCTTT. Translation gives CASLHRGGVIEAFF.